These T cell receptor beta chains were read from a single sample in a study of blood T cell repertoires in COVID-19. Measured with immunoSEQ multiplex PCR; TCRdb has only the in-frame clones, and not every one. The sample lists more than 200,000 clones; about nine tenths were seen once. The sequencing input was peripheral blood. These receptor sequences come from a woman in her twenties or thirties with COVID-19, enrolled during active disease. The CDR3 runs from the conserved cysteine through the conserved F or W. Fields, in order: D gene, V gene, J gene, clone size, CDR3 protein, CDR3 DNA. The D gene is left open where the match is weak. Not every row has a clone size; where given, it reads once, few, many or a size class.

>TRBD1|TRBV5-6|TRBJ1-5|.
CASSLGRGSNQPQHF
TGTGCCAGCAGCTTGGGCAGGGGGAGCAATCAGCCCCAGCATTTT
>.|TRBV19|TRBJ1-1|.
CASSIDRDTEAFF
TGTGCCAGTAGTATAGACAGGGACACTGAAGCTTTCTTT
>TRBD2|TRBV19|TRBJ2-1|.
CASSGLAGAPYNEQFF
TGTGCCAGTAGTGGACTAGCGGGAGCACCCTACAATGAGCAGTTCTTC
>.|TRBV10-3|TRBJ1-1|.
CAISVEQENTEAFF
TGTGCCATCAGTGTTGAACAGGAGAACACTGAAGCTTTCTTT
>TRBD2|TRBV19|TRBJ2-4|.
CASSMPTSGLAKNIQYF
TGTGCCAGTAGTATGCCGACTAGCGGTCTAGCCAAAAACATTCAGTACTTC
>.|TRBV10-3|TRBJ2-3|.
CAISDAGLDTDTQYF
TGTGCCATCAGTGACGCGGGTCTCGACACAGATACGCAGTATTTT
>TRBD1|TRBV7-2|TRBJ1-2|.
CASSSSPGQGNYGYTF
TGTGCCAGCAGCTCAAGCCCCGGACAGGGCAACTATGGCTACACCTTC
>TRBD1|TRBV28|TRBJ1-1|.
CASSSQSGQPNTEAFF
TGTGCCAGCAGTTCTCAATCGGGACAGCCGAACACTGAAGCTTTCTTT
>TRBD2|TRBV4-2|TRBJ2-1|.
CASSVRTSGGSYNEQFF
TGTGCCAGCAGCGTTCGGACTAGCGGGGGCTCCTACAATGAGCAGTTCTTC
>.|TRBV15|TRBJ1-1|.
CATTKVRGTEAFF
TGTGCCACAACTAAAGTCAGGGGCACTGAAGCTTTCTTT
>TRBD1|TRBV4-3|TRBJ2-7|.
CASSQDRTGTVYEQYF
TGCGCCAGCAGCCAAGATCGCACCGGGACAGTCTACGAGCAGTACTTC
>.|TRBV4-3|TRBJ2-3|.
CASSQDRGGGATDTQYF
TGCGCCAGCAGCCAAGATCGGGGCGGCGGGGCCACAGATACGCAGTATTTT
>TRBD1|TRBV4-1|TRBJ1-1|.
CASSHLQGADTEAFF
TGCGCCAGCAGCCACCTCCAGGGGGCGGACACTGAAGCTTTCTTT
>.|TRBV19|TRBJ1-2|.
CASKRTPQRGYGYTF
TGTGCCAGTAAGCGGACTCCGCAACGGGGCTATGGCTACACCTTC
>.|TRBV7-2|TRBJ1-6|.
CASSLSRAGEASPLHF
TGTGCCAGCAGCTTATCACGCGCAGGGGAAGCTTCACCCCTCCACTTT
>TRBD2|TRBV9|TRBJ2-2|once
CASSGLAGALNTGELFF
TGTGCCAGCAGTGGACTAGCGGGGGCCCTGAACACCGGGGAGCTGTTTTTT
>TRBD1|TRBV19|TRBJ1-5|.
CASTTGQGPNQPQHF
TGTGCCAGTACTACGGGACAGGGACCCAATCAGCCCCAGCATTTT
>TRBD2|TRBV5-1|TRBJ2-5|few
CASSPRTSGSQETQYF
TGCGCCAGCAGCCCCCGGACTAGCGGATCACAAGAGACCCAGTACTTC
>.|TRBV6-2/TRBV6-3|TRBJ2-7|.
CASSYSGHRPYEQYF
TGTGCCAGCAGTTACTCCGGACACCGCCCCTACGAGCAGTACTTC
>TRBD2|TRBV6-2/TRBV6-3|TRBJ2-1|few
CASSGGVGLAYNEQFF
TGTGCCAGCAGTGGGGGGGTAGGGCTGGCCTACAATGAGCAGTTCTTC
>TRBD1|TRBV5-4|TRBJ1-2|few
CASRMDRRNYGYTF
TGTGCCAGCAGAATGGACAGGAGGAACTATGGCTACACCTTC
>.|TRBV18|TRBJ2-1|.
CASSPLTGVGNEQFF
TGTGCCAGCTCACCACTGACGGGAGTTGGCAATGAGCAGTTCTTC
>TRBD1|TRBV4-2|TRBJ1-4|.
CASSQAGTGGSGNEKLFF
TGTGCCAGCAGCCAAGCTGGGACAGGGGGCTCTGGTAATGAAAAACTGTTTTTT
>TRBD2|TRBV3-1/TRBV3-2|TRBJ2-1|.
CASSHPLVQRENSYNEQFF
TGTGCCAGCAGCCACCCGCTAGTCCAGCGGGAAAACAGCTACAATGAGCAGTTCTTC
>TRBD2|TRBV5-1|TRBJ2-1|.
CASSLEVAGPPGSYNEQFF
TGCGCCAGCAGCTTGGAGGTAGCGGGGCCCCCCGGGTCCTACAATGAGCAGTTCTTC
>TRBD1|TRBV18|TRBJ1-5|once
CASSPGGGKDQPQHF
TGTGCCAGCTCACCAGGAGGGGGCAAGGATCAGCCCCAGCATTTT
>.|TRBV11-2|TRBJ2-5|.
CASSLTGVQETQYF
TGTGCCAGCAGCTTAACAGGAGTACAAGAGACCCAGTACTTC
>TRBD1|TRBV5-1|TRBJ1-2|.
CASSPGQVGQAGYGYTF
TGCGCCAGCAGCCCCGGACAGGTGGGGCAGGCTGGCTATGGCTACACCTTC
>TRBD1|TRBV5-6|TRBJ2-3|.
CASSLRRGRTDTQYF
TGTGCCAGCAGCTTGCGAAGGGGGCGCACAGATACGCAGTATTTT
>.|TRBV2|TRBJ2-1|once
CASSGLDRGMYNEQFF
TGTGCCAGCAGTGGGCTCGATAGGGGAATGTACAATGAGCAGTTCTTC
>TRBD1|TRBV19|TRBJ1-5|.
CASSLGTGNQPQHF
TGTGCCAGTAGTCTGGGGACAGGGAATCAGCCCCAGCATTTT
>.|TRBV6-2/TRBV6-3|TRBJ2-3|.
CASSWTQGLDTQYF
TGTGCCAGCAGTTGGACGCAGGGGCTGGATACGCAGTATTTT
>.|TRBV11-3|TRBJ2-1|.
CASSLVPGEVRGEQFF
TGTGCCAGCAGCTTAGTTCCGGGGGAGGTTCGGGGTGAGCAGTTCTTC
>.|TRBV7-8|TRBJ1-5|.
CASSLESGDQPQHF
TGTGCCAGCAGCTTAGAGTCAGGGGACCAGCCCCAGCATTTT
>TRBD2|TRBV5-4|TRBJ2-1|once
CASSRSGRPFDEQFF
TGTGCCAGCAGCCGTAGCGGGAGGCCTTTCGATGAGCAGTTCTTC
>.|TRBV6-5|TRBJ1-6|.
CASSLGSSYNSPLHF
TGTGCCAGCAGCTTGGGGAGCTCCTATAATTCACCCCTCCACTTT
>.|TRBV4-3|TRBJ2-3|.
CASSQNSLLSTDTQYF
TGCGCCAGCAGCCAAAACAGCCTCCTCTCCACAGATACGCAGTATTTT
>TRBD1|TRBV10-3|TRBJ1-1|.
CAISGKTGSHTEAFF
TGTGCCATCAGTGGGAAGACAGGGAGTCACACTGAAGCTTTCTTT
>TRBD2|TRBV6-2/TRBV6-3|TRBJ2-1|once
CASIPNGGGHNEQFF
TGTGCCAGCATCCCCAACGGCGGGGGGCACAATGAGCAGTTCTTC
>.|TRBV7-2|TRBJ2-1|.
CASSPSAGNGVNEQFF
TGTGCCAGCAGCCCCTCAGCGGGTAACGGGGTGAATGAGCAGTTCTTC
>.|TRBV4-1|TRBJ1-6|.
CASSQGTSSYNSPLHF
TGCGCCAGCAGCCAAGGGACTAGCTCCTATAATTCACCCCTCCACTTT
>TRBD1|TRBV4-3|TRBJ2-5|.
CASSQDRTGAETQYF
TGCGCCAGCAGCCAAGATCGGACAGGGGCAGAGACCCAGTACTTC
>TRBD1|TRBV23-1|TRBJ2-1|.
CASSPTGVHEQFF
TGCGCCAGCAGTCCGACAGGGGTCCATGAGCAGTTCTTC
>.|TRBV13|TRBJ1-1|.
CASSLEFPRSEAFF
TGTGCCAGCAGCTTAGAATTCCCGAGGTCTGAAGCTTTCTTT
>.|TRBV18|TRBJ1-4|.
CASSPTSGGRSNEKLFF
TGTGCCAGCTCACCAACGTCGGGGGGTCGGTCTAATGAAAAACTGTTTTTT
>.|TRBV11-2|TRBJ2-5|.
CASSLGGPETQYF
TGTGCCAGCAGCTTAGGGGGCCCGGAGACCCAGTACTTC
>TRBD1|TRBV7-2|TRBJ1-3|.
CASSFFLRQGSGNTIYF
TGTGCCAGCAGCTTCTTTCTACGACAGGGATCTGGAAACACCATATATTTT
>TRBD1|TRBV5-1|TRBJ1-3|.
CASSPSMGQGGGNTIYF
TGCGCCAGCAGCCCCTCTATGGGACAGGGTGGTGGAAACACCATATATTTT
>TRBD1|TRBV28|TRBJ2-7|.
CASNQRQGLYEQYF
TGTGCCAGCAATCAACGACAGGGTCTCTACGAGCAGTACTTC
>.|TRBV25-1|TRBJ1-1|.
CASSAQGNTEAFF
TGTGCCAGCAGTGCGCAGGGGAACACTGAAGCTTTCTTT
>.|TRBV5-4|TRBJ2-7|.
CASSRGVRDEQYF
TGTGCCAGCAGCCGGGGAGTTAGGGACGAGCAGTACTTC
>.|TRBV6-2/TRBV6-3|TRBJ1-1|few
CASSYWSGNTEAFF
TGTGCCAGCAGTTACTGGTCAGGTAACACTGAAGCTTTCTTT
>.|TRBV9|TRBJ1-1|.
CASSVAAGFGFGTEAFF
TGTGCCAGCAGCGTAGCAGCCGGGTTCGGTTTTGGGACTGAAGCTTTCTTT
>TRBD1|TRBV11-3|TRBJ2-2|.
CASSSGQGRDTGELFF
TGTGCCAGCAGCTCGGGACAGGGGAGGGACACCGGGGAGCTGTTTTTT
>.|TRBV30|TRBJ2-5|.
CAWSRGVRETQYF
TGTGCCTGGAGTAGGGGTGTCCGGGAGACCCAGTACTTC
>TRBD2|TRBV28|TRBJ2-7|few
CASLGLAGPYF
TGTGCCAGCCTCGGACTAGCGGGCCCGTACTTC
>.|TRBV7-9|TRBJ2-6|.
CASSPVPSGANVLTF
TGTGCCAGCAGCCCAGTCCCTTCTGGGGCCAACGTCCTGACTTTC
>.|TRBV5-1|TRBJ1-1|.
CASSLAQGAGNTEAFF
TGCGCCAGCAGCTTGGCCCAAGGGGCGGGAAACACTGAAGCTTTCTTT
>.|TRBV11-2|TRBJ2-5|.
CASSPAAGVGTQYF
TGTGCCAGCAGCCCGGCCGCGGGCGTAGGGACCCAGTACTTC
>TRBD2|TRBV5-6|TRBJ2-7|.
CASRPGGLAGGLTYEQYF
TGTGCCAGCAGGCCTGGCGGGCTAGCGGGGGGCTTGACCTACGAGCAGTACTTC